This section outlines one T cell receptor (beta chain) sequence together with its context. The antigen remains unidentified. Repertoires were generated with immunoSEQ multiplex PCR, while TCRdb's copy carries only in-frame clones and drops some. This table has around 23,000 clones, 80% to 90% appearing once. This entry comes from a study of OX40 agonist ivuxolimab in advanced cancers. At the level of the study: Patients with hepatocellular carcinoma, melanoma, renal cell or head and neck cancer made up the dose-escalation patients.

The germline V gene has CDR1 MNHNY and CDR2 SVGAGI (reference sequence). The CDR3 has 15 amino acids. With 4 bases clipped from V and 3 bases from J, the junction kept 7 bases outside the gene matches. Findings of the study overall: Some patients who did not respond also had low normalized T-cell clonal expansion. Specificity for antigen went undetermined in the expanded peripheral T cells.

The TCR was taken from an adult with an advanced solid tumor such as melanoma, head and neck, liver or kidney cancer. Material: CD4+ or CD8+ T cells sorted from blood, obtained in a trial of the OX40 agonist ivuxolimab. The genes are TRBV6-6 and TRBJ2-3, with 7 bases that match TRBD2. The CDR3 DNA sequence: TGTGCCAGCAGTTGGGGGAGGGTCGTTACAGATACGCAGTATTTT. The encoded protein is CASSWGRVVTDTQYF.